This is a list of T cell receptor beta chains from one sample in a study of identical twins. TCRdb fed the 5' RACE reads into MiXCR, producing one record per CDR3 protein. The sample includes fewer than 350,000 distinct CDR3 sequences, under 9.5% seen only once; the top ten take around 2.1%. The sample was also linked to a second study, of yellow fever vaccine responses in identical twins.

Sequenced: memory (CD45RO+) T cells sorted from blood. The receptors were gathered from a woman younger than 30 in good health. Each CDR3 is given with its conserved first and last residue. The D gene is left open where the match is weak. Where a row states a size, it is once, few, many or the class of an expanded clone; other rows omit it.

d_gene	abundance	j_gene	v_gene	CDR3nt	CDR3aa
TRBD1	-	TRBJ2-6	TRBV6-1	TGTGCCAGCAGTGACACCTACAGGGGCCCTGGGGCCAACGTCCTGACTTTC	CASSDTYRGPGANVLTF
TRBD1	few	TRBJ1-1	TRBV5-1	TGCGCCAGCAGCTACGTGACAGGGTTGGACCTAATGAACACTGAAGCTTTCTTT	CASSYVTGLDLMNTEAFF
-	once	TRBJ1-2	TRBV20-1	TGCAGTGCTAGAGGGCAGGGAGGCGGCTACACCTTC	CSARGQGGGYTF
-	-	TRBJ1-3	TRBV27	TGTGCCAGCAGTTCCAGCCCTTCTGGAAACACCATATATTTT	CASSSSPSGNTIYF
TRBD1	few	TRBJ2-4	TRBV6-2/TRBV6-3	TGTGCCAGCAGTACGACAGGGAACTTACAGATAGCCAAAAACATTCAGTACTTC	CASSTTGNLQIAKNIQYF
TRBD2	many	TRBJ2-2	TRBV20-1	TGCAGTGCTTCTCCTAGCGGGCGAAACACCGGGGAGCTGTTTTTT	CSASPSGRNTGELFF
-	few	TRBJ1-4	TRBV25-1	TGTGCCAGCGGTTTATTAGGGGAGACTGAAAAACTGTTTTTT	CASGLLGETEKLFF
TRBD2	many	TRBJ2-3	TRBV4-2	TGTGCCAGCAGCCTGCAGCGGGGACCCACAGATACGCAGTATTTT	CASSLQRGPTDTQYF
-	few	TRBJ2-5	TRBV20-1	TGCAGTGTAAAGAAAGCAGGGTGGGAGACCCAGTACTTC	CSVKKAGWETQYF
-	-	TRBJ2-7	TRBV9	TGTGCCAGCAGCGTAGGTAAGGGGCCCAGGGCCTACGAGCAGTACTTC	CASSVGKGPRAYEQYF
-	few	TRBJ2-3	TRBV2	TGTGCCAGCACGTTTGGGGAAAGGGATACGCAGTATTTT	CASTFGERDTQYF
-	few	TRBJ2-3	TRBV7-8	TGTGCCAGCAGCTTAGCGGGGCGCACAGATACGCAGTATTTT	CASSLAGRTDTQYF
-	many	TRBJ1-5	TRBV28	TGTGCCAGCAGTTCTCCGGACGGAGGGTATAGCAATCAGCCCCAGCATTTT	CASSSPDGGYSNQPQHF
TRBD2	-	TRBJ2-1	TRBV6-5	TGTGCCAGCAGTTACATCGGGACTAGCGGTGTGGAGCAGTTCTTC	CASSYIGTSGVEQFF
TRBD2	-	TRBJ2-2	TRBV7-8	TGTGCCACCACAATAGGACTAGCGGGGGCTCCGAACACCGGGGAGCTGTTTTTT	CATTIGLAGAPNTGELFF
-	-	TRBJ2-2	TRBV6-1	TGTGCCAGCGTGCCATTACACGACACCGGGGAGCTGTTTTTT	CASVPLHDTGELFF
-	-	TRBJ1-1	TRBV7-9	TGTGCCAGCAGCTTAGAACCAGTCGAAGCTTTCTTT	CASSLEPVEAFF
TRBD1	-	TRBJ2-1	TRBV15	TGTGCCACCAGGAGGAGGACAGGCCCGAGCTCCTACAATGAGCAGTTCTTC	CATRRRTGPSSYNEQFF
-	many	TRBJ2-5	TRBV12-3/TRBV12-4	TGTGCCAGCAGTTTAGCGCCGAGTAGCCAAGAGACCCAGTACTTC	CASSLAPSSQETQYF
TRBD2	-	TRBJ2-3	TRBV5-1	TGCGCCAGCAGCTCCACGGGCGGACTAGCCCAAGATACGCAGTATTTT	CASSSTGGLAQDTQYF